These 24 T cell receptor beta chains came from one sample sequenced in a study of cytotoxic CD8 clonotypes in ibrutinib-treated CLL. Repertoires were generated with immunoSEQ multiplex PCR, while TCRdb's copy carries only in-frame clones and drops some. Found here are about 160,000 clones, 70% to 90% of them singletons; the top ten hold 3%. The input for sequencing was PBMCs, taken at disease progression, from a patient treated with ibrutinib. These TCRs come from a human donor with chronic lymphocytic leukemia.

The chain recombines TRBV6-1 with TRBJ2-2; 9 nucleotides match TRBD1. Germline CDR1 is MNHNS and CDR2 is SASEGT. The CDR3 totals 13 residues. After removal of 10 bases from V and 4 bases from J, the junction contained 4 bases not matched to a gene. CDR3 sequence: CATGQGVTGELFF. CDR3 in DNA: TGTGCCACGGGACAGGGTGTCACCGGGGAGCTGTTTTTT.

The chain couples TRBV6-1 to TRBJ1-2; possible D gene TRBD1, 5 bases. This CDR3 is built from 15 residues. The V and J ends lost 7 bases and 4 bases respectively, with 19 bases between them. Germline lookup yields CDR1 MNHNS and CDR2 SASEGT. In nucleotides, the CDR3 is TGTGCCAGCACCAACTTCGGGGGGGGTGGCTATGGCTACACCTTC. Its protein product is CASTNFGGGGYGYTF.

The chain carries TRBV25-1 and TRBJ1-4; D unresolved. CDR3 length: 14 residues. CDR1 and CDR2 from the germline V gene are MGHDK and SYGVNS. V was clipped by 4 bases and J by 0 bases, with 6 bases between them. CDR3 in DNA: TGTGCCAGCAGTGGGGTTGCAACTAATGAAAAACTGTTTTTT. Protein: CASSGVATNEKLFF.

The chain employs TRBV11-2 and TRBJ2-7; 7 bases map to TRBD1. The CDR3 runs to 13 residues. Looked up from germline, CDR1 is SGHAT and CDR2 is FQNNGV. Germline trimming cut 7 bases from V and 3 bases from J; bases unmatched to any gene: 6. Here the CDR3 DNA reads TGTGCCAGCAAGGGGACAGTAGTCTACGAGCAGTACTTC. The encoded protein is CASKGTVVYEQYF.

The chain is built from TRBV19 and TRBJ2-5; 7 bases align to TRBD1. The V gene end was trimmed by 5 bases and the J gene end by 7 bases; junction bases not matched to a gene: 10. The CDR3 has 14 amino acids. In germline, CDR1 is LNHDA, CDR2 SQIVND (reference sequence). CDR3 DNA: TGTGCCAGTAGTCCCTGGGACAGAAAGTGGACCCAGTACTTC. The encoded protein is CASSPWDRKWTQYF.

V usage is TRBV2 and J usage is TRBJ2-7; D is unresolved. V shed 8 bases and J shed 2 bases, with 4 bases lying between them. The CDR3 loop spans 10 amino acids. Germline values: CDR1 SNHLY, CDR2 FYNNEI. The CDR3 region has the DNA TGTGCCAGCGCTACCTACGAGCAGTACTTC. This translates into CASATYEQYF.

CDR3 sequence (DNA): TGTGCCAGCGGGGCCTTTGAAGCTTTCTTT. Translating gives CASGAFEAFF. This chain links TRBV7-8 with TRBJ1-1; maybe TRBD1 (5 bases). The V gene's germline CDR1 is SGHVS and CDR2 FQNEAQ. The CDR3 spans 10 residues. V gave up 8 bases and J gave up 7 bases, with 8 bases separating them.

The chain carries TRBV6-6 and TRBJ2-7; D is perhaps TRBD2 (5 bases). The CDR3 consists of 15 residues. V lost 6 bases to trimming and J lost 2 bases, with 17 bases between them. Germline V CDR1 and CDR2: MNHNY, SVGAGI (reference sequence). This CDR3 is CASRDARGATYEQYF. CDR3 nucleotide sequence: TGTGCCAGCAGAGATGCACGGGGTGCCACCTACGAGCAGTACTTC.

The chain uses TRBV9 and TRBJ2-2, with no clear D. Germline CDR1 and CDR2: SGDLS and YYNGEE. This CDR3 region has 16 residues. V was clipped by 0 bases and J by 0 bases, with 9 bases between them. As DNA, the CDR3 is TGTGCCAGCAGCGTAGGTCCAGCCGCGAACACCGGGGAGCTGTTTTTT. Protein product: CASSVGPAANTGELFF.

The chain is built from TRBV9 and TRBJ2-3; no firm D call. The CDR3 sequence is 15 residues long. Trimming removed 0 bases at V and 2 bases at J, with 10 bases between. Germline V lookup: CDR1 SGDLS, CDR2 YYNGEE. The CDR3 here is CASSVGQRNTDTQYF. DNA for the CDR3: TGTGCCAGCAGCGTAGGTCAGCGTAACACAGATACGCAGTATTTT.

This clone appeared once. CDR3 protein: CASSYRRTGVLAEAFF. Written as DNA, the CDR3 is TGTGCCAGCAGTTACCGTCGGACAGGGGTTCTGGCTGAAGCTTTCTTT. V gene TRBV6-5 combines with J gene TRBJ1-1; 9 bases map to TRBD1. J was trimmed by 6 bases and V by 2 bases; bases with no gene match: 10. Germline V gene lookup returns CDR1 MNHEY and CDR2 SVGAGI. The CDR3 extends over 16 amino acids.

The chain uses TRBV29-1 and TRBJ1-1; possible D gene TRBD1, 5 bases. There are 13 residues in the CDR3. CDR1 is SQVTM, CDR2 ANQGSEA, per germline. With 3 bases removed from V and 7 bases from J, the gap between germline ends came to 15 bases. CDR3 bases: TGCAGCGTTGATGAGGGGACGGGGGGTGAAGCTTTCTTT. Protein sequence: CSVDEGTGGEAFF.

The rearrangement uses TRBV27 and TRBJ2-7; D is unresolved. CDR1 and CDR2 (germline): MNHEY, SMNVEV (reference sequence). The CDR3 length is 14 residues. V lost 2 bases and J 6 bases, leaving 14 bases between the germline ends. This CDR3 is CASSLTSQWGEQYF. The CDR3 DNA reads TGTGCCAGCAGTTTAACGAGCCAGTGGGGCGAGCAGTACTTC.

This clone was seen only once. The V gene is TRBV7-9, the J gene TRBJ1-1, with D possibly TRBD1 on 6 matching bases. Germline loops: CDR1 SEHNR, CDR2 FQNEAQ (reference sequence). The CDR3 length is 14 residues. V was clipped by 5 bases and J by 3 bases, with 13 bases between them. The CDR3: CASSPQGLDTEAFF. CDR3 sequence (DNA): TGTGCCAGCAGCCCACAGGGTCTTGACACTGAAGCTTTCTTT.

The chain employs TRBV27 and TRBJ2-5; TRBD1 might be the D (6 bases). Germline values: CDR1 MNHEY, CDR2 SMNVEV (reference sequence). V was cut by 2 bases and J by 2 bases, with 9 bases left in between. CDR3 length: 14 residues. CDR3 DNA: TGTGCCAGCAGTTTACATAGGGGGCAAGAGACCCAGTACTTC. It specifies CASSLHRGQETQYF.

The CDR3 bases are TGTGCCAGCAGCTTAAAGCAGGTCAGCCAGCCCCAGCATTTT. Translation: CASSLKQVSQPQHF. V gene TRBV7-2 combines with J gene TRBJ1-5, with unresolved D. Trimming cost V 2 bases and J 7 bases, with 12 bases left between them. Germline V gives CDR1 SGHTA, CDR2 FQGNSA. CDR3 size: 14 residues.

The chain is built from TRBV15 and TRBJ1-3; TRBD1 matches 9 bases. The CDR3 runs to 16 residues. Per the germline V gene, CDR1 is LNHNV and CDR2 is YYDKDF (reference sequence). The trim removed 0 bases at V and 4 bases at J, leaving 4 bases unmatched. CDR3 DNA: TGTGCCACCAGCAGAGAGGACAGGGGAGACGGAAACACCATATATTTT. This encodes CATSREDRGDGNTIYF.

This chain connects TRBV28 to TRBJ1-4; D gene ambiguous. This CDR3 spans 13 amino acids. Trimming pared 3 bases from V and 11 bases from J, leaving 13 bases between. Germline V gene sequence: CDR1 MDHEN, CDR2 SYDVKM. The CDR3 region is CASSFDRTRKLFF. CDR3 DNA: TGTGCCAGCAGTTTCGACCGGACCAGGAAACTGTTTTTT.

The rearrangement joins TRBV9 to TRBJ2-1, with 9 bases that match TRBD1. J lost 4 bases, V lost 4 bases, and 9 bases had no gene match. Looked up from germline, CDR1 is SGDLS and CDR2 is YYNGEE. CDR3 length: 16 residues. Here the CDR3 DNA reads TGTGCCAGCAGCTCCGGGACAGGGACGGGTTACAATGAGCAGTTCTTC. Translating it yields CASSSGTGTGYNEQFF.

J is TRBJ2-5 and V is TRBV11-3; D perhaps matches TRBD1 (6 bases). CDR1 is SGHNT, CDR2 YENEEA, per germline. The CDR3 runs to 14 residues. V was pared by 0 bases and J by 2 bases, with 7 bases between. CDR3 DNA: TGTGCCAGCAGCTTAGAAGGGGGACAAGAGACCCAGTACTTC. Residues: CASSLEGGQETQYF.

The chain employs TRBV6-1 and TRBJ1-5; no definite D call. CDR1 is MNHNS and CDR2 is SASEGT in the germline V gene. Trimming took off 6 bases at V and 3 bases at J, with 6 bases between the two ends. CDR3 length equals 12 residues. CDR3 residues: CASRPDNQPQHF. CDR3 nucleotides: TGTGCCAGCAGACCAGACAATCAGCCCCAGCATTTT.

This sequence joins TRBV5-1 and TRBJ1-2; the D gene is possibly TRBD1 (5 bases). CDR3 length: 13 amino acids. Germline loops: CDR1 SGHRS, CDR2 YFSETQ. Trimming took off 4 bases at V and 5 bases at J, with 12 bases between the two ends. CDR3 amino acids: CASSLGTEYGYTF. DNA of the CDR3: TGCGCCAGCAGCCTAGGGACGGAGTATGGCTACACCTTC.

This sequence joins TRBV28 and TRBJ2-1; D gene unclear. CDR1 and CDR2 from the germline V gene are MDHEN and SYDVKM. The V and J ends lost 6 bases and 5 bases respectively, with 8 bases between them. There are 12 residues in the CDR3. This CDR3 reads CASRASNNEQFF. CDR3 bases: TGTGCCAGCAGGGCTAGTAACAATGAGCAGTTCTTC.

The chain combines TRBV5-1 with TRBJ2-1; D is undetermined. The germline V gene encodes CDR1 SGHRS and CDR2 YFSETQ. There are 11 residues in the CDR3. The V end was cut by 4 bases, the J end by 11 bases, with 10 bases between. The CDR3 sequence: CASSADLKQFF. The CDR3 bases are TGCGCCAGCAGCGCAGATTTAAAGCAGTTCTTC.